The clone carrying this T cell receptor (beta chain) was observed once. The repertoire was sequenced with immunoSEQ multiplex PCR; TCRdb's copy has only in-frame clones and lacks some. This table holds roughly 76,000 clones, 85% to 95% found once. With 3 bases clipped from V and 8 bases from J, the junction kept 5 bases outside the gene matches. Germline values: CDR1 SGHVS, CDR2 FNYEAQ. CDR3 length: 14 residues. This record belongs to a study of technical replicates of blood from a handful of donors. Sequencing was performed on T cells isolated from PBMCs. This clonotype originated in a human donor in good health. The J gene is TRBJ2-2, the V gene TRBV7-6; 8 bases fit TRBD2. The CDR3 here is CASSFRRGDGELFF. The DNA for the CDR3 is TGTGCCAGCAGCTTCAGGCGGGGGGATGGGGAGCTGTTTTTT.